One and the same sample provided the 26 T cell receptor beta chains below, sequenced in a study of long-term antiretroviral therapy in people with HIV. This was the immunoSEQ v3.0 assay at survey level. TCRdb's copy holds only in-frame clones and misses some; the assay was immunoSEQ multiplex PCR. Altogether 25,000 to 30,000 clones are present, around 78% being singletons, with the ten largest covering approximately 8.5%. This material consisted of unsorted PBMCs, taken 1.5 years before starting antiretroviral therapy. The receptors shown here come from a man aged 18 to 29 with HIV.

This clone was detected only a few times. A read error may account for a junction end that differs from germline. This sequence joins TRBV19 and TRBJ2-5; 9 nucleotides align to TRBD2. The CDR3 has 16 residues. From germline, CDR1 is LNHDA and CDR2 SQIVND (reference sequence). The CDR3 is CASSRFGGGAQKTQYF. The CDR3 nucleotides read TGTGCCAGTAGTCGGTTTGGCGGGGGGGCCCAAAAGACCCAGTACTTC. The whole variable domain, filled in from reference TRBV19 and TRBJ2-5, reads DGGITQSPKYLFRKEGQNVTLSCEQNLNHDAMYWYRQDPGQGLRLIYYSQIVNDFQKGDIAEGYSVSREKKESFPLTVTSAQKNPTAFYLCASSRFGGGAQKTQYFGPGTRLLVL.

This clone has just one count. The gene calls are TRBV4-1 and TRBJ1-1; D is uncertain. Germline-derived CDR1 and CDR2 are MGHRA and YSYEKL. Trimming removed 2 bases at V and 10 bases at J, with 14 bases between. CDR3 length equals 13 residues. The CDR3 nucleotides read TGCGCCAGCAGCCAAAACCCCACTTCCGGAGCTTTCTTT. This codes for CASSQNPTSGAFF.

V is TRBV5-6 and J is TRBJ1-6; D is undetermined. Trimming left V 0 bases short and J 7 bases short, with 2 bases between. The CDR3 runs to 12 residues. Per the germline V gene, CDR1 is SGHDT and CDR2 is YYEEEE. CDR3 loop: CASSLVNSPLHF. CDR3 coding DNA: TGTGCCAGCAGCTTGGTCAATTCACCCCTCCACTTT.

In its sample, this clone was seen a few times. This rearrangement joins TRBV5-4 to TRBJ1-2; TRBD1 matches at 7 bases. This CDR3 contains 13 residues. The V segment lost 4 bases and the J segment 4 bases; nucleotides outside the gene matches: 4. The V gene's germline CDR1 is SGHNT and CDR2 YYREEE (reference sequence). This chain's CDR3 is CASSGGQTYGYTF. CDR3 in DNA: TGTGCCAGCAGCGGGGGACAGACCTATGGCTACACCTTC.

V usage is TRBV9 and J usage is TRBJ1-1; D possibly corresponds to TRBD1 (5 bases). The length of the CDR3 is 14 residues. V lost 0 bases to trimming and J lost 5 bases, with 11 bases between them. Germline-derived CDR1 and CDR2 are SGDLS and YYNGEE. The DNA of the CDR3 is TGTGCCAGCAGCGTAGTCTCGGGGGGAACTGAAGCTTTCTTT. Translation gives CASSVVSGGTEAFF.

In nucleotides, the CDR3 is TGTGCCAGCAGTTACGATTGGGCGGGGAACACCGGGGAGCTGTTTTTT. Protein: CASSYDWAGNTGELFF. V usage is TRBV6-6 and J usage is TRBJ2-2; a possible D gene is TRBD2 (5 bases). Germline V gene sequence: CDR1 MNHNY, CDR2 SVGAGI (reference sequence). The CDR3 totals 16 residues. Deletions cut 2 bases from V and 1 base from J, with 11 bases between.

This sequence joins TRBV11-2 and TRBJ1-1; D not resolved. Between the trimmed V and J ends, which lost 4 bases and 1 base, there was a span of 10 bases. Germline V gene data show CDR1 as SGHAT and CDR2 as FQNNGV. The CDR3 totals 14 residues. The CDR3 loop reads CASSSSTGNTEAFF. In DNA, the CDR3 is TGTGCCAGCAGCTCGTCGACGGGGAACACTGAAGCTTTCTTT.

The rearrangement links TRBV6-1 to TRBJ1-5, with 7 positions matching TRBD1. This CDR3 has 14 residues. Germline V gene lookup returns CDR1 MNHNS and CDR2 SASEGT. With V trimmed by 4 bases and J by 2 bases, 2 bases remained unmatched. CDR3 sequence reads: CASSVTGGNQPQHF. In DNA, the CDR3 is TGTGCCAGCAGTGTAACAGGGGGCAATCAGCCCCAGCATTTT.

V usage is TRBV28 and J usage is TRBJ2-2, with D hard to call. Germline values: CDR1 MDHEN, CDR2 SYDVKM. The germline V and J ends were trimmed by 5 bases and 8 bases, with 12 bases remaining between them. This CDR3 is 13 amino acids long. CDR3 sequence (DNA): TGTGCCAGCAGTCCCGCAGTCTTAGGGGAGCTGTTTTTT. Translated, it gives CASSPAVLGELFF.

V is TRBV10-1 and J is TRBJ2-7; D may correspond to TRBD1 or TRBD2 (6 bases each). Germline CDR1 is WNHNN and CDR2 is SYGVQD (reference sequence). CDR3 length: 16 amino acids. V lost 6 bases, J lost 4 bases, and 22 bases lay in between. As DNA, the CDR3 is TGCGCCAGCAGGGGGGCCCGGGAGCCAGGTCCTTACGAGCAGTACTTC. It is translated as CASRGAREPGPYEQYF.

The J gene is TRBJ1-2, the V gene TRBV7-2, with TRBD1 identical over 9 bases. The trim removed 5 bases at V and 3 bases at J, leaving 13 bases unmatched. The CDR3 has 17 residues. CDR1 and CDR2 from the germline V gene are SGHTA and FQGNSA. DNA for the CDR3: TGTGCCAGCAGCGTCGGGACAGGGAGACTTATTGACTATGGCTACACCTTC. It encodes CASSVGTGRLIDYGYTF.

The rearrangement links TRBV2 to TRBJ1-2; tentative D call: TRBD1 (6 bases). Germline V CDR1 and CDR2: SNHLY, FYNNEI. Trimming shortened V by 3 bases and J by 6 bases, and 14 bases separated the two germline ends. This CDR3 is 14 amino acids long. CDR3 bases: TGTGCCAGCAGTGACAGGGGATCCCCCCATGGCTACACCTTC. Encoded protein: CASSDRGSPHGYTF.

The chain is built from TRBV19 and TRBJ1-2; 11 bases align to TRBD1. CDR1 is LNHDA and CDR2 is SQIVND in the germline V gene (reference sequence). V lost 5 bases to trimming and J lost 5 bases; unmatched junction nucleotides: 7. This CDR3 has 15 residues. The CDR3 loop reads CASSLGQGAWYGYTF. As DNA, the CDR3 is TGTGCCAGTAGTCTCGGACAGGGGGCTTGGTATGGCTACACCTTC. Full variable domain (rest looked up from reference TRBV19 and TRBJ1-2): DGGITQSPKYLFRKEGQNVTLSCEQNLNHDAMYWYRQDPGQGLRLIYYSQIVNDFQKGDIAEGYSVSREKKESFPLTVTSAQKNPTAFYLCASSLGQGAWYGYTFGSGTRLTVV.

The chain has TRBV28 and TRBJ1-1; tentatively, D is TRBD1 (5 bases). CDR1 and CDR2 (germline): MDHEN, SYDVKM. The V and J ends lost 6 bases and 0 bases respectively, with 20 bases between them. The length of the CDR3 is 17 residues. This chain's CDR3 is CASSTAGSGVLNTEAFF. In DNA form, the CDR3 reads TGTGCCAGCAGCACCGCAGGGAGCGGGGTTTTGAACACTGAAGCTTTCTTT.

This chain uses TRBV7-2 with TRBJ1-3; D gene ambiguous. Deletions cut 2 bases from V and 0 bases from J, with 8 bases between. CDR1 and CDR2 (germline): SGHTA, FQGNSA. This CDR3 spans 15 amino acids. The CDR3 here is CASSLTRYSGNTIYF. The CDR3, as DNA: TGTGCCAGCAGCTTAACGAGATACTCTGGAAACACCATATATTTT.

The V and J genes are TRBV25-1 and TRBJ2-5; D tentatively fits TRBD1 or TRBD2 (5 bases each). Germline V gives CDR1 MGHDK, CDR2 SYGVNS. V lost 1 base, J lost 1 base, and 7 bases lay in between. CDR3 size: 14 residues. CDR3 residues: CASSEWGIQETQYF. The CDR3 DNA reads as TGTGCCAGCAGTGAATGGGGGATCCAAGAGACCCAGTACTTC.

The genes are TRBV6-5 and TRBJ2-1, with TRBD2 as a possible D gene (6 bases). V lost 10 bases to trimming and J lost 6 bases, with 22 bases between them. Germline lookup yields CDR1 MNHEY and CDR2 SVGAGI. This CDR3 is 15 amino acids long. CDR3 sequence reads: CATSPFMAGRNEQFF. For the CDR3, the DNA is TGTGCCACCTCACCTTTTATGGCGGGACGCAATGAGCAGTTCTTC.

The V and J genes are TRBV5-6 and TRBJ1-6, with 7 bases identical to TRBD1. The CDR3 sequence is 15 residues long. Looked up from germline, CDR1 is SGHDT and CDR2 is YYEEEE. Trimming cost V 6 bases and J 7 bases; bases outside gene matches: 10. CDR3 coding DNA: TGTGCCAGCAATTTTTTGACAGGGAGGAATTCACCCCTCCACTTT. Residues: CASNFLTGRNSPLHF. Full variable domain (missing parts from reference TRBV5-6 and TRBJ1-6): DAGVTQSPTHLIKTRGQQVTLRCSPKSGHDTVSWYQQALGQGPQFIFQYYEEEERQRGNFPDRFSGHQFPNYSSELNVNALLLGDSALYLCASNFLTGRNSPLHFGNGTRLTVT.

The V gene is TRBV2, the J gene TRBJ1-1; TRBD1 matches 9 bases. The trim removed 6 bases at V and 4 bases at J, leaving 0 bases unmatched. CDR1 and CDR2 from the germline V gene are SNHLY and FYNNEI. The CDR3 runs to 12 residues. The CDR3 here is CASRTGGTEAFF. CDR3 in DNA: TGTGCCAGCAGGACAGGGGGCACTGAAGCTTTCTTT.

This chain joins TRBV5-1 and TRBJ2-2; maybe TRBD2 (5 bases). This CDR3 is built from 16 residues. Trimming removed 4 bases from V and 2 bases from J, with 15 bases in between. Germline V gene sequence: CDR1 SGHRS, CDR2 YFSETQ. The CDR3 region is CASSPEADFNTGELFF. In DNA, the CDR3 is TGCGCCAGCAGCCCGGAGGCGGATTTTAACACCGGGGAGCTGTTTTTT.

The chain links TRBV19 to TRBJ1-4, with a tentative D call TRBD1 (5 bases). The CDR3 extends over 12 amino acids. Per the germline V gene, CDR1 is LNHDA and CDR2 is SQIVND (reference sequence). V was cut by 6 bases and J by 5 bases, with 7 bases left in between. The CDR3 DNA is TGTGCCAGTAGGGACATAAATGAAAAACTGTTTTTT. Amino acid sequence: CASRDINEKLFF.

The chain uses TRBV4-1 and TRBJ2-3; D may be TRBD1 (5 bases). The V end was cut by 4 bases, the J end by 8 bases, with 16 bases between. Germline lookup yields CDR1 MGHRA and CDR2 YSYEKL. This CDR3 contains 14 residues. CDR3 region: CASSLGQYRSTQYF. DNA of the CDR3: TGCGCCAGCAGCCTGGGGCAGTATAGGAGTACGCAGTATTTT.

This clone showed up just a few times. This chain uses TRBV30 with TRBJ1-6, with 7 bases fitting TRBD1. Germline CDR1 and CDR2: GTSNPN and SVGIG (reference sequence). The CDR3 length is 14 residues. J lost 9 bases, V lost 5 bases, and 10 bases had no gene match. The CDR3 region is CAWETTGVSSPLHF. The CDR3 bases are TGTGCCTGGGAAACTACAGGGGTCAGTTCACCCCTCCACTTT.

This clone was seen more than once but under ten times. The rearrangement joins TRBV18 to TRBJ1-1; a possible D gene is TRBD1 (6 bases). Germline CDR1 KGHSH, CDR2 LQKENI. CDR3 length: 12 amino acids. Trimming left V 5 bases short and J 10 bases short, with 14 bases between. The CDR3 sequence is CASSTGQSIAFF. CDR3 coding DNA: TGTGCCAGCTCAACGGGACAATCGATAGCTTTCTTT.

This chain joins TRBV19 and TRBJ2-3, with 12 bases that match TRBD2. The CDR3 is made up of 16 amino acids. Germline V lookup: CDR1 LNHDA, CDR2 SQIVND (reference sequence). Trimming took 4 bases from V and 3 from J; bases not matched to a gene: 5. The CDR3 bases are TGTGCCAGTAGTAAGACTAGCGGGAGATCGACAGATACGCAGTATTTT. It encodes CASSKTSGRSTDTQYF.

CDR3 DNA: TGTGCCAGCAGCTCACAGGGGACATATAGCAATCAGCCCCAGCATTTT. Amino acids: CASSSQGTYSNQPQHF. The V call is TRBV7-2, the J call TRBJ1-5, with 7 bases matching TRBD1. From germline, CDR1 is SGHTA and CDR2 FQGNSA. V dropped 4 bases and J dropped 0; count of bases not matched to a gene: 6. This CDR3 is 16 amino acids long.